This T cell receptor beta chain was documented in a study of blood T cell repertoires in COVID-19. Original analysis: From reference gene primer amplification, estimates of nucleated cell counts were derived. Here immunoSEQ multiplex PCR was the method, and the copy in TCRdb shows in-frame clones only, minus some. V, J and clone size were drawn from that table, and D and trimming were deduced from the DNA. The sample carries around 300,000 clones, 85% recorded once. The clonotype originates from a woman in her forties or fifties with active or convalescent COVID-19. Sequencing was performed on peripheral blood.

The chain's CDR3 is CSVAGFAGTEAFF. The CDR3 nucleotides read TGCAGCGTTGCGGGGTTCGCAGGCACTGAAGCTTTCTTT. The chain uses TRBV29-1 and TRBJ1-1; D unclear. The V gene lost 4 bases and the J gene lost 4 bases, with 13 bases spanning the gap. Germline CDR1 is SQVTM and CDR2 is ANQGSEA. The CDR3 length is 13 residues.